This T cell receptor (beta chain) was sequenced in a study of prognosis after radiotherapy for stage I lung cancer. Study-wide context: SBRT radiotherapy used 3 to 5 fractions and a biologically effective dose of at least 100 Gy.

Note on this clonotype: Its target is unknown.

TCR beta CDR3 amplification from genomic DNA was performed by two-round multiplex PCR. The use of primers specific to each TRBV and TRBJ gene characterized first-round PCR. PCR's second round employed universal primers. TCRdb redid the calling of the multiplex PCR reads with MiXCR, one entry per CDR3 protein. The table lists approximately 31,000 distinct CDR3 sequences, about half of them singletons. General observations from the study: Diminished Shannon entropy following stereotactic body radiation therapy characterized patients who developed distant metastases. Before stereotactic body radiation therapy the median unique TCR clone count was around 9,400, and afterwards it fell to around 6,600.

Germline values: CDR1 SGHNT, CDR2 YYREEE (reference sequence). Trimming took 3 bases from V and 5 from J, leaving 17 bases between them. The CDR3 is 15 residues long. Sequences were derived from PBMCs, sampled before or after stereotactic body radiation therapy (not recorded which). The V and J genes are TRBV5-4 and TRBJ2-5; unclear D gene. The sequence came from a donor aged 50 or older with non-small cell lung cancer. This CDR3 is CASSSRRALGETQYF. The CDR3 DNA sequence: TGTGCCAGCAGCTCCCGCCGGGCCCTGGGGGAGACCCAGTACTTC. Full variable domain (outside the CDR3, taken from reference TRBV5-4 and TRBJ2-5): ETGVTQSPTHLIKTRGQQVTLRCSSQSGHNTVSWYQQALGQGPQFIFQYYREEENGRGNFPPRFSGLQFPNYSSELNVNALELDDSALYLCASSSRRALGETQYFGPGTRLLVL.